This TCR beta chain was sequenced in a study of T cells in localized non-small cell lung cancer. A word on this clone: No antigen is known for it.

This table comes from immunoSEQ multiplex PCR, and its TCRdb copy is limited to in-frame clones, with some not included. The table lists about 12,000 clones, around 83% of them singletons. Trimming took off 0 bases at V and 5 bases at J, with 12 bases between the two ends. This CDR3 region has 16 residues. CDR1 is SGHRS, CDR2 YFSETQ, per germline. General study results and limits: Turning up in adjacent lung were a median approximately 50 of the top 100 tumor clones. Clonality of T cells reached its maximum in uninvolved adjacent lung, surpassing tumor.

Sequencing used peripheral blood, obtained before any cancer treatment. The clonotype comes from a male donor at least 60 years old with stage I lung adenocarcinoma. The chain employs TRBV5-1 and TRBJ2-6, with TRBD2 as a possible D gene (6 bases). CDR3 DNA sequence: TGCGCCAGCAGCTTGGCCGGAGGGTTCCGGGCCAACGTCCTGACTTTC. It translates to CASSLAGGFRANVLTF.